The 26 T cell receptor beta chains reported below all come from one sample, sequenced in a study of cytomegalovirus exposure and HLA in healthy donors. In the PCR, 60 Vbeta and 13 Jbeta primers were used. Only in-frame clones appear in the TCRdb table, and some are missing; sequencing was by immunoSEQ multiplex PCR. Across about 41,000 clones, the top ten clones capture roughly 6.2% of the sample. Material: PBMCs. These receptors were taken from a man aged 25 to 45 in good health and CMV-seronegative.

The chain links TRBV18 to TRBJ1-1, with D hard to call. The V end lost 8 bases, the J end lost 5 bases, and 18 bases lay between the germline ends. This CDR3 is 14 amino acids long. Per the germline V gene, CDR1 is KGHSH and CDR2 is LQKENI. The CDR3 region has the DNA TGTGCCAGCCAAACGACGGAGGGTGATACTGAAGCTTTCTTT. Encoded protein: CASQTTEGDTEAFF.

The rearrangement joins TRBV19 to TRBJ2-3; maybe TRBD1 (7 bases). Germline V gives CDR1 LNHDA, CDR2 SQIVND (reference sequence). Trimming pared 5 bases from V and 6 bases from J, leaving 21 bases between. This CDR3 is built from 16 residues. CDR3 bases: TGTGCCAGTAGTCCCAGACTAGTGCCACAGGGGGATACGCAGTATTTT. Its protein is CASSPRLVPQGDTQYF.

CDR3 nucleotides: TGTGCCAGCAGTCCCATATCTATTACAGCTCAACCCACCTTC. Translating gives CASSPISITAQPTF. The chain uses TRBV28 and TRBJ1-2; unclear D gene. CDR3 length equals 14 residues. V shed 5 bases and J shed 13 bases, with 23 bases lying between them. Germline lookup yields CDR1 MDHEN and CDR2 SYDVKM.

The V and J genes are TRBV14 and TRBJ2-7, with 9 bases matching TRBD1. Germline-derived CDR1 and CDR2 are SGHDN and FVKESK. V trimming: 0 bases; J trimming: 5 bases; junction bases outside the gene matches: 17. This CDR3 comprises 19 residues. The CDR3 protein is CASSQEGGQSGQGRNEQYF. Written as DNA, the CDR3 is TGTGCCAGCAGCCAAGAGGGGGGACAATCGGGACAGGGACGGAACGAGCAGTACTTC.

This sequence joins TRBV10-3 and TRBJ2-3, with 9 bases identical to TRBD2. The CDR3 extends over 16 amino acids. Germline V CDR1 and CDR2: ENHRY, SYGVKD. Germline trimming cut 3 bases from V and 2 bases from J; bases unmatched to any gene: 6. The CDR3 reads CAISDPASGDTDTQYF. CDR3 nucleotides: TGTGCCATCAGTGACCCCGCTAGCGGGGACACAGATACGCAGTATTTT.

The chain is built from TRBV6-5 and TRBJ2-2; 8 bases fit TRBD1. After removal of 6 bases from V and 7 bases from J, the junction contained 4 bases not matched to a gene. Germline V CDR1 and CDR2: MNHEY, SVGAGI. The CDR3 is 13 amino acids. In nucleotides, the CDR3 is TGTGCCAGCAGGGTACAGGGGGTCGGGGAGCTGTTTTTT. Its protein product is CASRVQGVGELFF.

Here the CDR3 reads CASSVLQGVNTEAFF. The DNA for the CDR3 is TGTGCCAGTAGTGTTTTACAGGGGGTGAACACTGAAGCTTTCTTT. The chain combines TRBV19 with TRBJ1-1; 8 bases match TRBD1. This CDR3 has 15 residues. V was pared by 5 bases and J by 0 bases, with 5 bases of the junction left unmatched. From germline, CDR1 is LNHDA and CDR2 SQIVND (reference sequence).

The chain couples TRBV7-2 to TRBJ1-4; 8 bases are shared with TRBD1. The junction had 4 bases not matched to a gene; V was cut back by 3 bases and J by 7 bases. The CDR3 spans 14 residues. CDR1 is SGHTA, CDR2 FQGNSA, per germline. The CDR3 sequence: CASSFGQGGEKLFF. The DNA for the CDR3 is TGTGCCAGCAGCTTTGGACAGGGAGGTGAAAAACTGTTTTTT.

The V gene is TRBV4-2, the J gene TRBJ2-2; D perhaps matches TRBD2 (6 bases). The CDR3 extends over 16 amino acids. Trimming removed 5 bases at V and 6 bases at J, with 19 bases between. The V gene's germline CDR1 is LGHNA and CDR2 YNFKEQ. The CDR3 reads CASSEPGLRESGELFF. CDR3 nucleotides: TGTGCCAGCAGCGAACCGGGACTCCGGGAGTCCGGGGAGCTGTTTTTT.

The V and J genes are TRBV29-1 and TRBJ2-3; no clear D gene. This CDR3 has 12 amino acids. Per germline, CDR1 SQVTM and CDR2 ANQGSEA. The germline V and J ends were trimmed by 8 bases and 2 bases, with 11 bases remaining between them. CDR3 region: CSYDKDTDTQYF. CDR3 bases: TGCAGCTATGACAAGGACACAGATACGCAGTATTTT.

The chain has TRBV19 and TRBJ2-3; 10 bases agree with TRBD2. The germline CDR1 and CDR2 sequences are LNHDA and SQIVND (reference sequence). CDR3 length: 15 residues. J lost 7 bases, V lost 0 bases, and 4 bases had no gene match. The CDR3 reads CASSIELAGTHTQYF. CDR3 in DNA: TGTGCCAGTAGTATAGAACTAGCGGGGACCCATACGCAGTATTTT.

The rearrangement joins TRBV6-6 to TRBJ1-1; weak D call: TRBD1 (5 bases). With 5 bases removed from V and 4 bases from J, the gap between germline ends came to 8 bases. The CDR3 length is 12 residues. Per the germline V gene, CDR1 is MNHNY and CDR2 is SVGAGI (reference sequence). CDR3 nucleotides: TGTGCCAGCAGTAATAGGGGCACTGAAGCTTTCTTT. It translates to CASSNRGTEAFF.

The chain uses TRBV7-2 and TRBJ1-5; no clear D. This CDR3 spans 12 amino acids. Germline loops: CDR1 SGHTA, CDR2 FQGNSA. With 6 bases removed from V and 3 bases from J, the gap between germline ends came to 6 bases. The CDR3 is CASSWHNQPQHF. The DNA for the CDR3 is TGTGCCAGCAGTTGGCACAATCAGCCCCAGCATTTT.

The chain's CDR3 is CASSLAVGSSYNEQFF. CDR3 sequence (DNA): TGCGCCAGCAGCTTGGCGGTTGGGAGCTCCTACAATGAGCAGTTCTTC. The rearrangement links TRBV5-1 to TRBJ2-1; maybe TRBD2 (5 bases). The CDR3 runs to 16 residues. V lost 0 bases, J lost 0 bases, and 10 bases lay in between. The V gene's germline CDR1 is SGHRS and CDR2 YFSETQ. The variable domain in full, completed from reference TRBV5-1 and TRBJ2-1, reads KAGVTQTPRYLIKTRGQQVTLSCSPISGHRSVSWYQQTPGQGLQFLFEYFSETQRNKGNFPGRFSGRQFSNSRSEMNVSTLELGDSALYLCASSLAVGSSYNEQFFGPGTRLTVL.

The rearrangement links TRBV19 to TRBJ1-4, with D unresolved. Trimming stripped 5 bases from V and 6 bases from J, with 10 bases between. There are 13 residues in the CDR3. CDR1 LNHDA and CDR2 SQIVND come from the germline V gene (reference sequence). CDR3 loop: CASSSMKHEKLFF. The CDR3 DNA reads TGTGCCAGTAGTTCCATGAAGCATGAAAAACTGTTTTTT.

With respect to this clone: Other DNA sequences from this sample encode an identical CDR3 as well. The chain joins TRBV5-1 to TRBJ2-1; D is unresolved. Trimming removed 0 bases from V and 5 bases from J, with 9 bases in between. The CDR3 has 14 residues. The germline V gene has CDR1 SGHRS and CDR2 YFSETQ. The CDR3 bases are TGCGCCAGCAGCTTGGCAGGAACAGACAATGAGCAGTTCTTC. Protein product: CASSLAGTDNEQFF. The variable domain in full, completed from reference TRBV5-1 and TRBJ2-1, reads KAGVTQTPRYLIKTRGQQVTLSCSPISGHRSVSWYQQTPGQGLQFLFEYFSETQRNKGNFPGRFSGRQFSNSRSEMNVSTLELGDSALYLCASSLAGTDNEQFFGPGTRLTVL.

V is TRBV29-1 and J is TRBJ1-2; D is undetermined. The CDR3 consists of 15 residues. Per the germline V gene, CDR1 is SQVTM and CDR2 is ANQGSEA. The V gene lost 6 bases and the J gene lost 7 bases, with 24 bases spanning the gap. The CDR3 bases are TGCAGCGTCCCCAGTTTAGCAGGAGGAGCGGGTGGCTACACCTTC. It encodes CSVPSLAGGAGGYTF.

The chain employs TRBV19 and TRBJ2-5, with D perhaps matching TRBD1 (5 bases). With 7 bases removed from V and 2 bases from J, the gap between germline ends came to 17 bases. Germline V gene data show CDR1 as LNHDA and CDR2 as SQIVND (reference sequence). The CDR3 has 15 residues. The CDR3 protein is CASTSGILRQETQYF. CDR3 in DNA: TGTGCCAGTACCTCAGGGATTCTACGGCAAGAGACCCAGTACTTC. Variable domain in full (rest from reference TRBV19 and TRBJ2-5): DGGITQSPKYLFRKEGQNVTLSCEQNLNHDAMYWYRQDPGQGLRLIYYSQIVNDFQKGDIAEGYSVSREKKESFPLTVTSAQKNPTAFYLCASTSGILRQETQYFGPGTRLLVL.

The chain employs TRBV5-4 and TRBJ2-5, with D perhaps matching TRBD1 (5 bases). Germline loops: CDR1 SGHNT, CDR2 YYREEE (reference sequence). This CDR3 contains 12 residues. V lost 1 base and J 5 bases, leaving 6 bases between the germline ends. CDR3 DNA sequence: TGTGCCAGCAGCTTGAAGGGGGAGACCCAGTACTTC. Translating it yields CASSLKGETQYF.

The chain combines TRBV6-5 with TRBJ1-1; perhaps TRBD1 as D (6 bases). The CDR3 length is 15 residues. The ends were cut back, 1 base at V and 0 bases at J, with 9 bases in the middle. CDR1 is MNHEY, CDR2 SVGAGI, per germline. DNA for the CDR3: TGTGCCAGCAGTTACTGGGGGCGAATGAACACTGAAGCTTTCTTT. Translated: CASSYWGRMNTEAFF.

The chain's CDR3 is CASSPEVGEQYF. CDR3 DNA sequence: TGTGCCAGCAGCCCCGAGGTCGGGGAGCAGTACTTC. This chain links TRBV7-2 with TRBJ2-7; D not resolved. Trimming cost V 5 bases and J 7 bases, with 12 bases left between them. The length of the CDR3 is 12 residues. The V gene's germline CDR1 is SGHTA and CDR2 FQGNSA.

The rearrangement uses TRBV11-2 and TRBJ1-5, with a possible D match to TRBD1 (5 bases). V gave up 1 base and J gave up 3 bases, with 13 bases separating them. CDR1 is SGHAT, CDR2 FQNNGV, per germline. The CDR3 spans 16 residues. Written as DNA, the CDR3 is TGTGCCAGCAGCTTAGGGGGGGGGACGGTCAATCAGCCCCAGCATTTT. Translating gives CASSLGGGTVNQPQHF.

The J gene is TRBJ1-5, the V gene TRBV6-5; a possible D gene is TRBD1 (6 bases). Trimming left V 6 bases short and J 1 base short, with 13 bases between. Germline CDR1 is MNHEY and CDR2 is SVGAGI. This CDR3 region has 15 residues. The CDR3 bases are TGTGCCAGCAGAAACGACAGGATAAGCAATCAGCCCCAGCATTTT. Translation gives CASRNDRISNQPQHF.

V usage is TRBV2 and J usage is TRBJ1-4; D remains ambiguous. Deletions cut 4 bases from V and 4 bases from J, with 10 bases between. This CDR3 region has 14 residues. Per the germline V gene, CDR1 is SNHLY and CDR2 is FYNNEI. CDR3 protein: CASSVEAINEKLFF. Written as DNA, the CDR3 is TGTGCCAGCAGTGTAGAGGCGATTAATGAAAAACTGTTTTTT.

The gene calls are TRBV29-1 and TRBJ1-2, with D maybe TRBD1 (5 bases). The V gene's germline CDR1 is SQVTM and CDR2 ANQGSEA. The V and J ends lost 3 bases and 7 bases respectively, with 24 bases between them. The CDR3 is made up of 16 amino acids. The CDR3: CSVESGSEPGVSGYTF. The CDR3 bases are TGCAGCGTTGAGTCTGGGTCTGAGCCGGGGGTTTCTGGCTACACCTTC.

The chain combines TRBV9 with TRBJ2-1; 8 positions agree with TRBD2. Trimming took 4 bases from V and 1 from J; bases not matched to a gene: 22. Germline CDR1 SGDLS, CDR2 YYNGEE. This CDR3 is 21 amino acids long. The DNA of the CDR3 is TGTGCCAGCAGCCCCCCGCTCGGGAGGGCCGATCGGGGGAGGTCCTACAATGAGCAGTTCTTC. Encoded protein: CASSPPLGRADRGRSYNEQFF.